This is a list of T cell receptor beta chains from one sample in a study of control samples from healthy donors and cancer patients. Sequencing was performed with immunoSEQ multiplex PCR; in TCRdb, only in-frame clones are kept and a portion is missing. Among 60,000 to 75,000 clones, approximately 83% were seen once, and the ten largest hold roughly 14%. Specimen: blood. The receptors derive from a man in his 60s in good health. Both conserved end residues are trimmed from each CDR3. For some rows the clone size is stated as once, few or many, or as a class when expanded; others skip it.

clone_size: .; v_call: TRBV4-3; j_call: TRBJ2-6; cdr3_aa: ASSQGEVGSGANALT
clone_size: few; v_call: TRBV28; j_call: TRBJ2-3; cdr3_aa: ASSSHEESTDTQY
clone_size: once; v_call: TRBV6-5; j_call: TRBJ2-7; cdr3_aa: ASSYSRLANYEQY
clone_size: .; v_call: TRBV10-3; j_call: TRBJ2-3; cdr3_aa: AISESQGITDTQY
clone_size: .; v_call: TRBV27; j_call: TRBJ1-5; cdr3_aa: ASSLGGSQPQH
clone_size: .; v_call: TRBV19; j_call: TRBJ1-6; cdr3_aa: ASSILLPDSPLH
clone_size: few; v_call: TRBV6-6; j_call: TRBJ2-2; cdr3_aa: ASSPRGETGELF
clone_size: once; v_call: TRBV6-2/TRBV6-3; j_call: TRBJ2-7; cdr3_aa: ASSYVRGWNEQY
clone_size: .; v_call: TRBV9; j_call: TRBJ2-7; cdr3_aa: ASSKRQGTGDEQY
clone_size: .; v_call: TRBV6-6; j_call: TRBJ2-5; cdr3_aa: ASSYSNREETQY
clone_size: .; v_call: TRBV18; j_call: TRBJ2-7; cdr3_aa: ASSSYTGYEQY
clone_size: .; v_call: TRBV28; j_call: TRBJ2-7; cdr3_aa: ASSSRTETYEQY
clone_size: .; v_call: TRBV9; j_call: TRBJ2-7; cdr3_aa: ASSPGLAGSYEQY
clone_size: few; v_call: TRBV5-6; j_call: TRBJ2-1; cdr3_aa: ASSPGLAGPLSYNEQF
clone_size: .; v_call: TRBV5-1; j_call: TRBJ2-7; cdr3_aa: ASSQRTFGSSYEQY
clone_size: .; v_call: TRBV3-1/TRBV3-2; j_call: TRBJ2-7; cdr3_aa: ASSQGYEQY
clone_size: .; v_call: TRBV6-4; j_call: TRBJ2-7; cdr3_aa: ASSDSARGTFYEQY
clone_size: .; v_call: TRBV7-2; j_call: TRBJ2-7; cdr3_aa: ASSLRPGALYEQY
clone_size: .; v_call: TRBV7-3; j_call: TRBJ2-1; cdr3_aa: ASSLYSGAPSSYNEQF
clone_size: .; v_call: TRBV5-1; j_call: TRBJ2-1; cdr3_aa: ASREGASGSISYNEQF
clone_size: .; v_call: TRBV9; j_call: TRBJ1-1; cdr3_aa: ASSVAGQPNTEAF
clone_size: few; v_call: TRBV5-1; j_call: TRBJ1-2; cdr3_aa: ASSLGAGFVPNYGYT
clone_size: .; v_call: TRBV27; j_call: TRBJ2-7; cdr3_aa: ATGTGIHEQY
clone_size: .; v_call: TRBV9; j_call: TRBJ2-1; cdr3_aa: ASSGGPLEYGEQF
clone_size: once; v_call: TRBV28; j_call: TRBJ2-7; cdr3_aa: ASSLLGTSYEQY
clone_size: .; v_call: TRBV28; j_call: TRBJ2-7; cdr3_aa: ASSSYFEQGVGFEQY
clone_size: .; v_call: TRBV19; j_call: TRBJ2-1; cdr3_aa: GTSGGVNYNEQF
clone_size: .; v_call: TRBV6-2/TRBV6-3; j_call: TRBJ1-2; cdr3_aa: ASSWRGNYGYT
clone_size: .; v_call: TRBV6-2/TRBV6-3; j_call: TRBJ2-5; cdr3_aa: ASSLAAHTTSGTEETQY
clone_size: .; v_call: TRBV5-1; j_call: TRBJ2-1; cdr3_aa: ASSFRTGGRAVEQF
clone_size: few; v_call: TRBV10-3; j_call: TRBJ2-3; cdr3_aa: AIKVADTDTQY
clone_size: .; v_call: TRBV7-2; j_call: TRBJ1-1; cdr3_aa: ASSLSANTEAF
clone_size: .; v_call: TRBV28; j_call: TRBJ1-5; cdr3_aa: ASRENRGQWQPQH
clone_size: few; v_call: TRBV30; j_call: TRBJ2-3; cdr3_aa: AWRIGGTDTQY
clone_size: .; v_call: TRBV7-3; j_call: TRBJ2-5; cdr3_aa: ASSLDRGETQY
clone_size: .; v_call: TRBV7-2; j_call: TRBJ2-5; cdr3_aa: ASGQGLSETQY
clone_size: .; v_call: TRBV24-1; j_call: TRBJ2-1; cdr3_aa: ATSDPRISGKGYNEQF
clone_size: .; v_call: TRBV9; j_call: TRBJ2-1; cdr3_aa: ASSPGTTYNEQF
clone_size: .; v_call: TRBV4-1; j_call: TRBJ1-1; cdr3_aa: ASSQERRNAEAF
clone_size: .; v_call: TRBV3-1/TRBV3-2; j_call: TRBJ1-6; cdr3_aa: ASSQVSDRNSPLH
clone_size: .; v_call: TRBV5-4; j_call: TRBJ2-1; cdr3_aa: ASSQLAGTGNEQF
clone_size: .; v_call: TRBV7-2; j_call: TRBJ2-3; cdr3_aa: ASSFAGQGMGDTQY
clone_size: .; v_call: TRBV11-3; j_call: TRBJ2-1; cdr3_aa: ASSRIGSYNEQF
clone_size: .; v_call: TRBV15; j_call: TRBJ2-2; cdr3_aa: ATSSGSTITGELF
clone_size: .; v_call: TRBV7-9; j_call: TRBJ2-3; cdr3_aa: ASSLDRGNTDTQY
clone_size: .; v_call: TRBV28; j_call: TRBJ2-7; cdr3_aa: ASSFGTAGSYEQY
clone_size: .; v_call: TRBV4-2; j_call: TRBJ2-1; cdr3_aa: ASSQGVAANEQF
clone_size: .; v_call: TRBV25-1; j_call: TRBJ2-5; cdr3_aa: ASSEVDSPRETQY
clone_size: .; v_call: TRBV10-3; j_call: TRBJ2-7; cdr3_aa: AISRTQGSYEQY
clone_size: .; v_call: TRBV3-1/TRBV3-2; j_call: TRBJ1-2; cdr3_aa: ASSQVGRGYT
clone_size: .; v_call: TRBV11-2; j_call: TRBJ1-1; cdr3_aa: ASNPQGGNTEAF
clone_size: .; v_call: TRBV25-1; j_call: TRBJ2-1; cdr3_aa: ASSESGADEQF
clone_size: .; v_call: TRBV28; j_call: TRBJ1-4; cdr3_aa: ASSSTNEKLF
clone_size: few; v_call: TRBV4-2; j_call: TRBJ2-7; cdr3_aa: ASSQDGASEAYEQY
clone_size: .; v_call: TRBV6-5; j_call: TRBJ1-2; cdr3_aa: ASRRDRVANYGYT